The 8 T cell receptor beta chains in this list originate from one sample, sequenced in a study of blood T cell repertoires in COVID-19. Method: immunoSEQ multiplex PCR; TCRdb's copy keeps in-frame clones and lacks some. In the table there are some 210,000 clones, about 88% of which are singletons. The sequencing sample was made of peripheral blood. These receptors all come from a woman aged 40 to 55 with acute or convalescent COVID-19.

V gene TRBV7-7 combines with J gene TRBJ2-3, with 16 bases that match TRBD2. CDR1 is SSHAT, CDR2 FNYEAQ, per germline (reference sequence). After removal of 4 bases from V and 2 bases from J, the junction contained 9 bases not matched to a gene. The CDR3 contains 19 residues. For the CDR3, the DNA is TGTGCCAGCAGCTCCGGGACTAGCGGGGGGGCGGCCCCCACAGATACGCAGTATTTT. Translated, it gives CASSSGTSGGAAPTDTQYF. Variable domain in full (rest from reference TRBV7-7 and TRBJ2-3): GAGVSQSPRYKVTKRGQDVTLRCDPISSHATLYWYQQALGQGPEFLTYFNYEAQPDKSGLPSDRFSAERPEGSISTLTIQRTEQRDSAMYRCASSSGTSGGAAPTDTQYFGPGTRLTVL.

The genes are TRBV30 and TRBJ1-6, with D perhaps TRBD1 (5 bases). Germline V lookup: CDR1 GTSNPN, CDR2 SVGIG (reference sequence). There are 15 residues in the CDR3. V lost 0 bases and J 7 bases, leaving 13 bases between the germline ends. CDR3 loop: CAWSVRRQRNSPLHF. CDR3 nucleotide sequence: TGTGCCTGGAGTGTACGAAGACAGCGCAATTCACCCCTCCACTTT.

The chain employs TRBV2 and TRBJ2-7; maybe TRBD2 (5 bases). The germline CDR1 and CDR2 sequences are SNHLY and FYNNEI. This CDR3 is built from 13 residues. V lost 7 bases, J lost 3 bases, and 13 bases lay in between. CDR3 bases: TGTGCCAGCAAAATGATGGGAGACTACGAGCAGTACGTC. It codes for CASKMMGDYEQYV.

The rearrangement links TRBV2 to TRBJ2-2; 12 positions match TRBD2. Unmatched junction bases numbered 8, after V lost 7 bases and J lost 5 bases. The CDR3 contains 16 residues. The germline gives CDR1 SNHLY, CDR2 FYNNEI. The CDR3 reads CASNLLAGGGTGELFF. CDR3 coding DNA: TGTGCCAGCAACTTACTAGCGGGGGGCGGGACCGGGGAGCTGTTTTTT.

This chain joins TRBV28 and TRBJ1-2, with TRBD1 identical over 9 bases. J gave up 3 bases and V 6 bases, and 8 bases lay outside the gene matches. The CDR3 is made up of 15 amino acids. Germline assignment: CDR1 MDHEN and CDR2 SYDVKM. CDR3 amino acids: CASSIYRGLDYGYTF. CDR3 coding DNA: TGTGCCAGCAGCATATACAGGGGGCTGGACTATGGCTACACCTTC.

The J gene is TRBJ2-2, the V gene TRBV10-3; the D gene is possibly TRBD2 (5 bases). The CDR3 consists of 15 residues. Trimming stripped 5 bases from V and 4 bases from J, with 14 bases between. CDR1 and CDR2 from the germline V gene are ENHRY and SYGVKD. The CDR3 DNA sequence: TGTGCCATCAGTTTACTAGAAACGGGCACCGGGGAGCTGTTTTTT. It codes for CAISLLETGTGELFF.

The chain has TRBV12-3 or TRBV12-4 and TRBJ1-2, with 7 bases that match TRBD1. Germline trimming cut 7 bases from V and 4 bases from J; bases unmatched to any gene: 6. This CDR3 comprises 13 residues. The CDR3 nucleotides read TGTGCCAGCAATCGACAGGGTATCTATGGCTACACCTTC. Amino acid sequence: CASNRQGIYGYTF.

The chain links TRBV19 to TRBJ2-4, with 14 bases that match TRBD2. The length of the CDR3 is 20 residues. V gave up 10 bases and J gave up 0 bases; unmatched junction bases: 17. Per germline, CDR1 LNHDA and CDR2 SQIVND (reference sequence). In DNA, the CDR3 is TGTGCCACCTCGAGGAGGACTAGCGGGGGGAACCTGATAGCCAAAAACATTCAGTACTTC. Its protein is CATSRRTSGGNLIAKNIQYF.